This T cell receptor (beta chain) was sequenced in a study of Graves' ophthalmopathy and Graves' hyperthyroidism. The germline CDR1 and CDR2 sequences are MNHNS and SASEGT. This CDR3 has 14 amino acids. Between the trimmed V and J ends, which lost 3 bases and 3 bases, there was a span of 11 bases. A remark on this clonotype: Its cognate antigen is unknown.

Diagnosis used clinical symptoms, serum thyroxine, TRAb, thyroid ultrasound and orbital computed tomography. Fresh peripheral blood (over 9.5 ml) yielded the PBMCs. TCR beta CDR3 regions were amplified from RNA transcripts. HTBI primers were employed in first-round RT-PCR, then a second-round multiplex PCR followed. TCRdb reprocessed the multiplex PCR reads via MiXCR and lists one record per CDR3 protein. The table lists almost 400,000 distinct CDR3 sequences, about 18% of them singletons. Regarding the study as a whole: The model reached approximately 70% sensitivity and 72.22% specificity for predicting ophthalmopathy progression. Most expanded clonotypes from thyroid (those above 0.001 frequency) were also found in blood.

The chain is built from TRBV6-1 and TRBJ1-1; D is unresolved. Sequencing was performed on peripheral blood. The source of this sequence is a woman under 30 with Graves' ophthalmopathy. The CDR3 spells CASSEGIMDTEAFF. CDR3 sequence (DNA): TGTGCCAGCAGTGAGGGCATAATGGACACTGAAGCTTTCTTT.